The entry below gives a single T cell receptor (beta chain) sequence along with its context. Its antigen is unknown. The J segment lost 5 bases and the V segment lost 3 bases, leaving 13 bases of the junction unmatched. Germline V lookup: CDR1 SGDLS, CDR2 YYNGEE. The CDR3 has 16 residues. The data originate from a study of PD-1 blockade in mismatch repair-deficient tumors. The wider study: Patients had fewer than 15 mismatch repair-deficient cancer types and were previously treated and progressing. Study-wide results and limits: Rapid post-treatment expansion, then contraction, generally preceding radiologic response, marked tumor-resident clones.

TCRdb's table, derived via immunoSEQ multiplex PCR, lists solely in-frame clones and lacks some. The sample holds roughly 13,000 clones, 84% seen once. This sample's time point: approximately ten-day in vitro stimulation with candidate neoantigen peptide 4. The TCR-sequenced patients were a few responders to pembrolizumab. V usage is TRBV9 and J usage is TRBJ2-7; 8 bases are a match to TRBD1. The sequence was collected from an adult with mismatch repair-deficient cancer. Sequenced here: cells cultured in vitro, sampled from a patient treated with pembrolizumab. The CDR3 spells CASSARDGQGYNEQYF. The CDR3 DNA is TGTGCCAGCAGCGCTCGAGACGGACAGGGATACAACGAGCAGTACTTC.